The 5 T cell receptor beta chains reported below all come from one sample, sequenced in a study of CD8 T cells in Susac syndrome. The RNA input was 0.5 to 1 ug, and it was reverse transcribed with random hexamers. TCRdb itself ran the immunoSEQ multiplex PCR reads through MiXCR, one entry per CDR3 protein. The sample shows fewer than 200,000 distinct CDR3 sequences, roughly 92% of them seen only once. The sample was CD4+ T cells from PBMCs. These receptors were taken from a human donor in good health.

The V call is TRBV6-2 or TRBV6-3, the J call TRBJ1-5; no clear D gene. The CDR3 is 15 residues long. With 0 bases removed from V and 0 bases from J, the gap between germline ends came to 6 bases. Per germline, CDR1 MNHEY and CDR2 SVGEGT. The CDR3 coding sequence is TGTGCCAGCAGTTACTCGACGGATAGCAATCAGCCCCAGCATTTT. This gives the protein CASSYSTDSNQPQHF.

The chain joins TRBV19 to TRBJ1-2; maybe TRBD1 (5 bases). Trimming removed 6 bases from V and 5 bases from J, with 7 bases in between. From germline, CDR1 is LNHDA and CDR2 SQIVND (reference sequence). The CDR3 consists of 11 residues. In DNA form, the CDR3 reads TGTGCCAGTAGGACAGCTTATGGCTACACCTTC. Translating it yields CASRTAYGYTF.

This chain links TRBV2 with TRBJ1-1, with TRBD1 identical over 7 bases. Unmatched junction bases numbered 6, after V lost 3 bases and J lost 2 bases. The CDR3 extends over 15 amino acids. CDR1 and CDR2 (germline): SNHLY, FYNNEI. The CDR3 DNA sequence: TGTGCCAGCAGTGAGGGGACAGCGCAAAACACTGAAGCTTTCTTT. It specifies CASSEGTAQNTEAFF.

V usage is TRBV27 and J usage is TRBJ1-1; 7 nucleotides agree with TRBD1. The trim removed 9 bases at V and 3 bases at J, leaving 7 bases unmatched. The CDR3 contains 13 residues. Per the germline V gene, CDR1 is MNHEY and CDR2 is SMNVEV (reference sequence). The DNA for the CDR3 is TGTGCCAGACGGGACAGTTGGGACACTGAAGCTTTCTTT. Translation: CARRDSWDTEAFF.

V and J are TRBV7-9 and TRBJ2-4; D possibly corresponds to TRBD1 (5 bases). The germline V and J ends were trimmed by 1 base and 0 bases, with 13 bases remaining between them. The CDR3 spans 17 residues. From germline, CDR1 is SEHNR and CDR2 FQNEAQ (reference sequence). The CDR3 DNA follows: TGTGCCAGCAGCTTAGGCACAGGTCCGTTAGCCAAAAACATTCAGTACTTC. Amino acids: CASSLGTGPLAKNIQYF.